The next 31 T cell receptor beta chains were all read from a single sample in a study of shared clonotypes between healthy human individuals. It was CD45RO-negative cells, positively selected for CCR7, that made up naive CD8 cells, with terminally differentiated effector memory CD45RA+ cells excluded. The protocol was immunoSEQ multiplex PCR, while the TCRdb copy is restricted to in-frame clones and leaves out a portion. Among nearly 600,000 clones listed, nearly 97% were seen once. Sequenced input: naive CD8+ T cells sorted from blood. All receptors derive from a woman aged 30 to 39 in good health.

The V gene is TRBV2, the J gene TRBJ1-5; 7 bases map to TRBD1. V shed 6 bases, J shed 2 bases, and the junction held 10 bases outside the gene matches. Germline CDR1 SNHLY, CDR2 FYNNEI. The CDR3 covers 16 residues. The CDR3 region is CASRERQGDGNQPQHF. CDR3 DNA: TGTGCCAGCAGAGAACGACAGGGTGATGGCAATCAGCCCCAGCATTTT.

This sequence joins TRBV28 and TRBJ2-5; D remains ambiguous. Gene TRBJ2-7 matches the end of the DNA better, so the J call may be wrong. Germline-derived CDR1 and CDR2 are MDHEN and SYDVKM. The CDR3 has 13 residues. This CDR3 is CACSPGLPNEQYF. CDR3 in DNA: TGTGCCTGCTCCCCCGGGCTCCCGAACGAGCAGTACTTC.

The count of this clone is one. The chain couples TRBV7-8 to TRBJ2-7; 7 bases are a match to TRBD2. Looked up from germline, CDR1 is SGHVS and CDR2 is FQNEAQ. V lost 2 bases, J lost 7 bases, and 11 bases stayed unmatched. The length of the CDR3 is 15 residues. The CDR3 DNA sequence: TGTGCCAGCAGCTTAAGGCGTCTAGCGGAGCCAGAGCAGTACTTC. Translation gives CASSLRRLAEPEQYF.

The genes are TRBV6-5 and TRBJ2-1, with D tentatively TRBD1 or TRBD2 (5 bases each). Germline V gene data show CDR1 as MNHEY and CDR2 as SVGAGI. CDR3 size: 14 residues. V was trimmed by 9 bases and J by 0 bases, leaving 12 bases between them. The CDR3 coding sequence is TGTGCCAGTGCTCCGGGACCCTCCTACAATGAGCAGTTCTTC. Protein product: CASAPGPSYNEQFF.

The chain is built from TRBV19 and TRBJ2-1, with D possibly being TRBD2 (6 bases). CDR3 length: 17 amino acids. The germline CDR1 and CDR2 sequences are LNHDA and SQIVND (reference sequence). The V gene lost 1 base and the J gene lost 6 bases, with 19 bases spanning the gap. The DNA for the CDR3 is TGTGCCAGTAGTATAGCTCCGGGAGTTATCCAGTTCAATGAGCAGTTCTTC. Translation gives CASSIAPGVIQFNEQFF.

The CDR3 DNA reads as TGTGCCAGCAGCCCAAACGGCTACGAGCAGTACTTC. It specifies CASSPNGYEQYF. This sequence joins TRBV11-2 and TRBJ2-7; no firm D call. The CDR3 is 12 residues long. Trimming stripped 5 bases from V and 3 bases from J, with 8 bases between. The germline V gene has CDR1 SGHAT and CDR2 FQNNGV.

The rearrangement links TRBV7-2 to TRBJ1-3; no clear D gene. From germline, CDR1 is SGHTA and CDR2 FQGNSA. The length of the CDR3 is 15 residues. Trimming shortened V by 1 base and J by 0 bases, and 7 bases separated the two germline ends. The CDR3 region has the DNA TGTGCCAGCAGCTTAGATGAGTGCTCTGGAAACACCATATATTTT. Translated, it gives CASSLDECSGNTIYF.

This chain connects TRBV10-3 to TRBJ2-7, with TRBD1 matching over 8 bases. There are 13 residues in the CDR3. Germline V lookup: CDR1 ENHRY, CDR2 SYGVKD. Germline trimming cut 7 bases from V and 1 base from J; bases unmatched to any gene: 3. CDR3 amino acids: CAIKGQDSYEQYF. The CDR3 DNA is TGTGCCATCAAGGGACAGGATTCCTACGAGCAGTACTTC.

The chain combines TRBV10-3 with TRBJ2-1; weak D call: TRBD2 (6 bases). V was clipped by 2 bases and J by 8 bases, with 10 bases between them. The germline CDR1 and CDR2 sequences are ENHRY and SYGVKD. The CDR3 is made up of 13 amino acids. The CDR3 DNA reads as TGTGCCATCAGTGAGACTAGCTGGGATGAGCAGTTCTTC. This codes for CAISETSWDEQFF.

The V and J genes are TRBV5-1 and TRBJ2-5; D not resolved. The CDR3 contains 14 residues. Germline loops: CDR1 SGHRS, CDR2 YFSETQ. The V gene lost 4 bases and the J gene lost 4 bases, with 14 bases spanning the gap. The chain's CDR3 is CASSPMDPRETQYF. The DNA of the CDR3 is TGCGCCAGCAGCCCCATGGACCCGCGAGAGACCCAGTACTTC.

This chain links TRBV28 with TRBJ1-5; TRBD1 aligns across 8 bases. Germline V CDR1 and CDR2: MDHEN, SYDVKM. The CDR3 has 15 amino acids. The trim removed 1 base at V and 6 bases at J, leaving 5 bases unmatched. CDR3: CASSLFSGGGQPQHF. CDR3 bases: TGTGCCAGCAGTTTATTTTCAGGGGGCGGTCAGCCCCAGCATTTT.

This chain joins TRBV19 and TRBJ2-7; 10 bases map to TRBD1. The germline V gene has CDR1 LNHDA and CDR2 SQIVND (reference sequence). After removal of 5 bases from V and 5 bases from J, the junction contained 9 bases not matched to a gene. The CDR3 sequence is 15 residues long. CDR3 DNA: TGTGCCAGTAGTGCCCCGGGACAGGGGATGCACGAGCAGTACTTC. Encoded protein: CASSAPGQGMHEQYF.

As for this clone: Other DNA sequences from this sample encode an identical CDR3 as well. Here the CDR3 reads CASSLDRGTGELFF. The CDR3 region has the DNA TGTGCCAGCAGCTTGGACAGGGGCACCGGGGAGCTGTTTTTT. This sequence joins TRBV5-4 and TRBJ2-2, with 7 bases fitting TRBD1. The J segment lost 4 bases and the V segment lost 0 bases, leaving 0 bases of the junction unmatched. CDR1 and CDR2 from the germline V gene are SGHNT and YYREEE (reference sequence). The CDR3 covers 14 residues.

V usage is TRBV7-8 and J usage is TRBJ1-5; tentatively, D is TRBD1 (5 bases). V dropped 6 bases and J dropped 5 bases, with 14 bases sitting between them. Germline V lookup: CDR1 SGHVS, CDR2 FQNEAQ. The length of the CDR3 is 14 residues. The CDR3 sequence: CASSLRDGDQPQHF. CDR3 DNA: TGTGCCAGCAGTCTTAGGGACGGGGATCAGCCCCAGCATTTT. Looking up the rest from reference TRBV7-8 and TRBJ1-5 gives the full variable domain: GAGVSQSPRYKVAKRGQDVALRCDPISGHVSLFWYQQALGQGPEFLTYFQNEAQLDKSGLPSDRFFAERPEGSVSTLKIQRTQQEDSAVYLCASSLRDGDQPQHFGDGTRLSIL.

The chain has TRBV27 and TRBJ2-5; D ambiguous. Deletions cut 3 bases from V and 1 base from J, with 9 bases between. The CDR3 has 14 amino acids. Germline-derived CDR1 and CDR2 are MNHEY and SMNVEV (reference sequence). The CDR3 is CASSFFGTQETQYF. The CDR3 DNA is TGTGCCAGCAGTTTTTTTGGCACCCAAGAGACCCAGTACTTC.

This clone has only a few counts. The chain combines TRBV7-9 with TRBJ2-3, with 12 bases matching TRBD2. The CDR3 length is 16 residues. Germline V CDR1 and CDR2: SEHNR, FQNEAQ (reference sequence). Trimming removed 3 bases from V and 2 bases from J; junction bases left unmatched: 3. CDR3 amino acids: CASSFWTSGNTDTQYF. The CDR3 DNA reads TGTGCCAGCAGCTTCTGGACTAGCGGGAACACAGATACGCAGTATTTT.

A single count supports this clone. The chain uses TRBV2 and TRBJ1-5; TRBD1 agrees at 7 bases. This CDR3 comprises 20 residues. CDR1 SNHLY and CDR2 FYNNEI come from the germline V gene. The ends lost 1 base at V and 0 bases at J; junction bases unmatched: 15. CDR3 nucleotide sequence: TGTGCCAGCAGTGAAGTTAGACCGGGACAGAGAGTCTATAGCAATCAGCCCCAGCATTTT. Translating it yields CASSEVRPGQRVYSNQPQHF.

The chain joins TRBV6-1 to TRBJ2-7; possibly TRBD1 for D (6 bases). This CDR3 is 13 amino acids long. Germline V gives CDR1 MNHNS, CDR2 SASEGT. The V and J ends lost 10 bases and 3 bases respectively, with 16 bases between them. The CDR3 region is CATLRTEYYEQYF. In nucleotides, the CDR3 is TGTGCCACCCTACGGACAGAATACTACGAGCAGTACTTC.

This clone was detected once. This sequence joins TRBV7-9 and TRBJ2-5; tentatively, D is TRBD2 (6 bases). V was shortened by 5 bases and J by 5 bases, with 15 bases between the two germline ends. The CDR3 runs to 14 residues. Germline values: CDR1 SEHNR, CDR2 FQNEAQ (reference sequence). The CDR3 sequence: CASSPALGRETQYF. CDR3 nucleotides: TGTGCCAGCAGCCCCGCGCTGGGGAGGGAGACCCAGTACTTC.

The CDR3 loop reads CASSKQGTLYEQYF. CDR3 DNA sequence: TGTGCCAGCAGCAAACAGGGGACCCTCTACGAGCAGTACTTC. The chain carries TRBV11-2 and TRBJ2-7; 7 nucleotides align to TRBD1. The V and J ends lost 5 bases and 3 bases, in that order; junction bases with no gene match: 7. CDR1 SGHAT and CDR2 FQNNGV come from the germline V gene. The CDR3 is made up of 14 amino acids.

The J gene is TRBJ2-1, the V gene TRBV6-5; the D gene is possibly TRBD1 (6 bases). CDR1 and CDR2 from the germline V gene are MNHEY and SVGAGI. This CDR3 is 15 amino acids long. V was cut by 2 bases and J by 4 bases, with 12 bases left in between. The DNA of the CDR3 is TGTGCCAGCAGTTACGAACAGGGTACTTACAATGAGCAGTTCTTC. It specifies CASSYEQGTYNEQFF.

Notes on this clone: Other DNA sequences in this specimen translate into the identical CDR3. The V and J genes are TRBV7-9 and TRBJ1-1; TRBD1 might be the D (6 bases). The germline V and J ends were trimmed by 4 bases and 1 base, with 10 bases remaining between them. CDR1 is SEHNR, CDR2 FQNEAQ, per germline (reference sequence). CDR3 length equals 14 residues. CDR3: CASSSKGGNTEAFF. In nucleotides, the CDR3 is TGTGCCAGCAGCTCGAAGGGGGGGAACACTGAAGCTTTCTTT. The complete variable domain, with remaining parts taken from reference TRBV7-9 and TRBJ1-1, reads DTGVSQNPRHKITKRGQNVTFRCDPISEHNRLYWYRQTLGQGPEFLTYFQNEAQLEKSRLLSDRFSAERPKGSFSTLEIQRTEQGDSAMYLCASSSKGGNTEAFFGQGTRLTVV.

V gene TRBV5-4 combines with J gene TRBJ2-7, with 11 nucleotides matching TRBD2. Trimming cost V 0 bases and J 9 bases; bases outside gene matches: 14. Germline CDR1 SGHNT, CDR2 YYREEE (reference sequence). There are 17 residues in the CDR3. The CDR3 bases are TGTGCCAGCAGCTTGGACGTCCTAGCGGGAGGTTTTACGACGCAGTACTTC. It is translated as CASSLDVLAGGFTTQYF.

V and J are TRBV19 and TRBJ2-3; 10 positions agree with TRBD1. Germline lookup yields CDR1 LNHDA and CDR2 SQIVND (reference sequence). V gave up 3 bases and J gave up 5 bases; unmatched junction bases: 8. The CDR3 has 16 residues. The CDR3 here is CASSITGTGEEDTQYF. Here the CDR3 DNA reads TGTGCCAGTAGTATCACCGGGACAGGGGAGGAAGATACGCAGTATTTT.

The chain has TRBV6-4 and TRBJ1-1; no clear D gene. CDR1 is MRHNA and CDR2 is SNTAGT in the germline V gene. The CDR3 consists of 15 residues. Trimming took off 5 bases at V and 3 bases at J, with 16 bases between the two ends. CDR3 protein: CASSSSPGKDTEAFF. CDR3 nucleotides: TGTGCCAGCAGTTCCAGCCCCGGGAAGGACACTGAAGCTTTCTTT.

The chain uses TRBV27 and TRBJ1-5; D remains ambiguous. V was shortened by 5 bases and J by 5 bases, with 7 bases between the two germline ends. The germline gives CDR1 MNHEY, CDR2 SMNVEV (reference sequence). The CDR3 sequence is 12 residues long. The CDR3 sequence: CASSAPDQPQHF. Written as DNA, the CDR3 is TGTGCCAGCAGTGCCCCCGATCAGCCCCAGCATTTT.

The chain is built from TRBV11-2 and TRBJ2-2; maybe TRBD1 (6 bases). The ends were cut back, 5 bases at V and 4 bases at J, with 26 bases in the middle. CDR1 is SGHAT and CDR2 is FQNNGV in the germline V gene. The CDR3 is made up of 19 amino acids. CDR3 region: CASSPIVGTTKRGTGELFF. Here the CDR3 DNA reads TGTGCCAGCAGCCCTATCGTGGGGACAACAAAGAGGGGCACCGGGGAGCTGTTTTTT.

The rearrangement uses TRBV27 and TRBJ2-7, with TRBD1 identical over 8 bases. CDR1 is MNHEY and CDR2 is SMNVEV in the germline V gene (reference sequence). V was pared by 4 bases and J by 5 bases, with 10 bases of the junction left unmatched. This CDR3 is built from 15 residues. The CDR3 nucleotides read TGTGCCAGCAGTTCCCGGACAGGGTTCGTCCACGAGCAGTACTTC. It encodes CASSSRTGFVHEQYF.

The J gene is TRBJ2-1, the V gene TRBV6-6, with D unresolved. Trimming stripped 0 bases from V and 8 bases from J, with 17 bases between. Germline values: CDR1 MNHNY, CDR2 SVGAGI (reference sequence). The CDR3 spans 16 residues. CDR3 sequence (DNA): TGTGCCAGCAGTTACTCGGCGGTAATCCCTGGCGATGAGCAGTTCTTC. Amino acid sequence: CASSYSAVIPGDEQFF.

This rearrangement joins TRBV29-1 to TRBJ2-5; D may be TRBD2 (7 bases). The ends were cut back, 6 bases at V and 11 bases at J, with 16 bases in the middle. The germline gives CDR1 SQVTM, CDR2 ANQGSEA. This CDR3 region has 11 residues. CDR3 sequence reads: CSVYREGEQYF. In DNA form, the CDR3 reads TGCAGCGTATACAGGGAGGGAGAGCAGTACTTC.

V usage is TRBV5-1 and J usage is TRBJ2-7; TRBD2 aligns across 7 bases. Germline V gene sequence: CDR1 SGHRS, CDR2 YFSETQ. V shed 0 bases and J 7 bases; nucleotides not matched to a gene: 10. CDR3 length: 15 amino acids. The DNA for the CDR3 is TGCGCCAGCAGCTTGGGGGCGGGGGTCACGGAGGAGCAGTACTTC. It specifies CASSLGAGVTEEQYF.